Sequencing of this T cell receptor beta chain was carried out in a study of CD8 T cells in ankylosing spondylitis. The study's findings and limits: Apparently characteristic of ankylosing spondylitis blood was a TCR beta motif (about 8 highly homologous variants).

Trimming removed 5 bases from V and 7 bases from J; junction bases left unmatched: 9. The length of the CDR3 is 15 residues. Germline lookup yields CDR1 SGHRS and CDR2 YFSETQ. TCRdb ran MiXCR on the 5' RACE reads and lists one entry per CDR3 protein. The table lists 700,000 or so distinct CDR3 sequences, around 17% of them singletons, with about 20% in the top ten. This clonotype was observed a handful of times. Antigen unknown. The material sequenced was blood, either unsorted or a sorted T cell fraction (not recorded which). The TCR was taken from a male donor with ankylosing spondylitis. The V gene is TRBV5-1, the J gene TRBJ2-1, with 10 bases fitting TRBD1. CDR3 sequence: CASSYDRGRMNEQFF. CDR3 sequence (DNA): TGCGCCAGCAGTTACGACAGGGGGCGAATGAATGAGCAGTTCTTC.